The 23 T cell receptor beta chains below were found in one sample sequenced in a study of blood T cell repertoires in COVID-19. TCRdb's copy holds only in-frame clones and misses some; the assay was immunoSEQ multiplex PCR. The table records under 300,000 clones, over 75% of them present only once. The sample consisted of peripheral blood. The receptor source for this set is a man aged 30 to 45 who had recovered from COVID-19.

The chain is built from TRBV5-4 and TRBJ2-2; D unclear. V was shortened by 4 bases and J by 1 base, with 5 bases between the two germline ends. This CDR3 is built from 13 residues. Germline-derived CDR1 and CDR2 are SGHNT and YYREEE (reference sequence). The CDR3: CASSLGNTGELFF. DNA of the CDR3: TGTGCCAGCAGCCTCGGGAACACCGGGGAGCTGTTTTTT. Full variable domain (rest looked up from reference TRBV5-4 and TRBJ2-2): ETGVTQSPTHLIKTRGQQVTLRCSSQSGHNTVSWYQQALGQGPQFIFQYYREEENGRGNFPPRFSGLQFPNYSSELNVNALELDDSALYLCASSLGNTGELFFGEGSRLTVL.

The chain joins TRBV6-5 to TRBJ1-5; TRBD1 matches at 8 bases. V gave up 5 bases and J gave up 6 bases; unmatched junction bases: 9. Looked up from germline, CDR1 is MNHEY and CDR2 is SVGAGI. This CDR3 region has 15 residues. CDR3 nucleotide sequence: TGTGCCAGCAGTAGGACAGGGTTTTCCCCTCAGCCCCAGCATTTT. Translated, it gives CASSRTGFSPQPQHF.

V usage is TRBV7-8 and J usage is TRBJ2-1; D not certain. Germline lookup yields CDR1 SGHVS and CDR2 FQNEAQ. CDR3 size: 13 residues. The V gene lost 1 base and the J gene lost 8 bases, with 9 bases spanning the gap. The CDR3 DNA sequence: TGTGCCAGCAGCTTAGGGTTGGTAGATGAGCAGTTCTTC. Residues: CASSLGLVDEQFF.

This clone was detected a few times. J is TRBJ1-6 and V is TRBV3-1 (or the pseudogene TRBV3-2); 7 bases fit TRBD1. The CDR3 length is 15 residues. Germline values: CDR1 LGHDT, CDR2 YNNKEL (reference sequence). The junction had 6 bases not matched to a gene; V was cut back by 2 bases and J by 8 bases. The CDR3 DNA reads as TGTGCCAGCAGCCAAACAGGGGAGTTGTATTCACCCCTCCACTTT. Translation: CASSQTGELYSPLHF.

The chain employs TRBV19 and TRBJ1-2; D perhaps matches TRBD1 (5 bases). The CDR3 has 15 amino acids. Trimming took 5 bases from V and 4 from J, leaving 17 bases between them. Germline V gene lookup returns CDR1 LNHDA and CDR2 SQIVND (reference sequence). The CDR3 protein is CASSSPGRESYGYTF. CDR3 DNA sequence: TGTGCCAGTAGTTCCCCGGGGCGGGAGAGCTATGGCTACACCTTC.

V and J are TRBV24-1 and TRBJ2-3, with 8 bases identical to TRBD2. This CDR3 region has 15 residues. Germline CDR1 KGHDR, CDR2 SFDVKD. V shed 6 bases and J 3 bases; nucleotides not matched to a gene: 7. The CDR3 loop is CATSSLAGLTDTQYF. CDR3 coding DNA: TGTGCCACCAGTTCGTTAGCGGGGTTAACAGATACGCAGTATTTT.

The table lists this clone with a few counts. The rearrangement joins TRBV5-1 to TRBJ1-5; D gene unclear. The CDR3 consists of 14 residues. V was pared by 5 bases and J by 4 bases, with 13 bases between. Germline CDR1 and CDR2: SGHRS and YFSETQ. CDR3 residues: CASREGVENQPQHF. CDR3 nucleotide sequence: TGCGCCAGCAGGGAGGGCGTGGAGAATCAGCCCCAGCATTTT.

The gene calls are TRBV4-2 and TRBJ2-7, with 9 bases identical to TRBD2. Germline-derived CDR1 and CDR2 are LGHNA and YNFKEQ. The CDR3 spans 14 residues. V shed 0 bases and J 3 bases; nucleotides not matched to a gene: 0. The CDR3 sequence: CASSQERGGYEQYV. CDR3 sequence (DNA): TGTGCCAGCAGCCAAGAGCGGGGGGGCTACGAGCAGTACGTC.

The rearrangement uses TRBV27 and TRBJ2-5; perhaps TRBD2 as D (6 bases). Trimming cost V 6 bases and J 6 bases, with 14 bases left between them. Germline V lookup: CDR1 MNHEY, CDR2 SMNVEV (reference sequence). The CDR3 spans 13 residues. The CDR3 DNA is TGTGCCAGCAGCAATACGGCGGGAAAGACCCAGTACTTC. Translation gives CASSNTAGKTQYF.

V usage is TRBV2 and J usage is TRBJ2-1; TRBD1 matches at 8 bases. CDR3 length: 15 amino acids. CDR1 and CDR2 (germline): SNHLY, FYNNEI. Trimming took 8 bases from V and 2 from J; bases not matched to a gene: 8. Here the CDR3 DNA reads TGTGCCAGCTCCTCGGGGACAGGCCCCTACAATGAGCAGTTCTTC. This gives the protein CASSSGTGPYNEQFF.

The rearrangement joins TRBV5-1 to TRBJ2-3; no definite D call. V shed 6 bases and J shed 0 bases, with 14 bases lying between them. Germline lookup yields CDR1 SGHRS and CDR2 YFSETQ. The CDR3 length is 15 residues. In DNA form, the CDR3 reads TGCGCCAGCATTAAAACGATCGGGAGCACAGATACGCAGTATTTT. This sequence encodes CASIKTIGSTDTQYF.

The rearrangement joins TRBV7-2 to TRBJ2-2; 11 bases match TRBD2. Per the germline V gene, CDR1 is SGHTA and CDR2 is FQGNSA. J was trimmed by 6 bases and V by 2 bases; bases with no gene match: 5. The CDR3 contains 16 residues. The CDR3 is CASSLTPGLAAGELFF. CDR3 DNA sequence: TGTGCCAGCAGCTTAACGCCGGGACTAGCGGCCGGGGAGCTGTTTTTT.

The chain carries TRBV9 and TRBJ2-1, with D perhaps matching TRBD2 (6 bases). CDR1 SGDLS and CDR2 YYNGEE come from the germline V gene. V lost 4 bases and J 10 bases, leaving 12 bases between the germline ends. There are 12 residues in the CDR3. CDR3 in amino acids: CASSTIRGEQFF. The CDR3, as DNA: TGTGCCAGCAGCACAATTCGGGGGGAGCAGTTCTTC.

This chain links TRBV21-1 with TRBJ1-6; the table's D call, TRBD1, was not checked against the DNA. TRBV21-1 is tagged as a pseudogene. CDR3 length: 16 amino acids. CDR3: CATFPPGVSCDSPLHF. Here the CDR3 DNA reads TGTGCCACTTTTCCACCAGGGGTTAGCTGCGATTCACCCCTCCACTTT.

The gene calls are TRBV27 and TRBJ2-2; weak D call: TRBD2 (7 bases). The V end lost 6 bases, the J end lost 5 bases, and 16 bases lay between the germline ends. CDR3 length equals 15 residues. The germline CDR1 and CDR2 sequences are MNHEY and SMNVEV (reference sequence). DNA of the CDR3: TGTGCCAGCAGCCATCGGGGGGCAAGGACCGGGGAGCTGTTTTTT. Its translation is CASSHRGARTGELFF.

The chain links TRBV4-2 to TRBJ2-7, with 11 bases matching TRBD2. Germline-derived CDR1 and CDR2 are LGHNA and YNFKEQ. V lost 3 bases and J lost 2; bases outside the gene matches: 6. The CDR3 has 16 amino acids. CDR3 loop: CASSQVPGLAAYEQYF. For the CDR3, the DNA is TGTGCCAGCAGCCAGGTGCCGGGACTAGCGGCCTACGAGCAGTACTTC.

The rearrangement uses TRBV4-2 and TRBJ1-2; 12 bases map to TRBD1. V was clipped by 2 bases and J by 6 bases; unmatched bases: 7. Germline CDR1 is LGHNA and CDR2 is YNFKEQ. The CDR3 covers 16 residues. DNA for the CDR3: TGTGCCAGCAGCCAACCTGCGGGACAGGGGGCAGATGGCTACACCTTC. Translating gives CASSQPAGQGADGYTF.

The sample holds many counts of this clone. The junction differs from germline at one of its ends, possibly a read error. The chain joins TRBV4-1 to TRBJ2-3; D possibly corresponds to TRBD1 (6 bases). In germline, CDR1 is MGHRA, CDR2 YSYEKL. CDR3 length: 19 residues. CDR3 DNA sequence: TGCGCCAGCAGCCAATGGGTGAGAATGAGGGACAAGGGCACGGATACGCAGTATTTT. Translating gives CASSQWVRMRDKGTDTQYF.

CDR3 loop: CASSTGQGYGYTF. The CDR3 DNA follows: TGCGCCAGCAGCACAGGACAGGGTTATGGCTACACCTTC. The V and J genes are TRBV5-1 and TRBJ1-2, with TRBD1 matching 8 bases. Trimming cost V 4 bases and J 5 bases; bases outside gene matches: 4. CDR1 is SGHRS and CDR2 is YFSETQ in the germline V gene. The CDR3 is 13 residues long.

This clone was seen a single time. Here the CDR3 reads CASSLGTGAYNEQFF. DNA for the CDR3: TGTGCCAGCAGCCTCGGGACAGGGGCATACAATGAGCAGTTCTTC. The rearrangement joins TRBV11-3 to TRBJ2-1, with 10 bases that match TRBD1. Trimming at V came to 5 bases and at J to 4 bases, leaving 5 bases not matched to a gene. The germline V gene encodes CDR1 SGHNT and CDR2 YENEEA. CDR3 length: 15 amino acids.

This clone showed up just once. This sequence joins TRBV20-1 and TRBJ2-1, with TRBD2 identical over 8 bases. V shed 3 bases, J shed 10 bases, and the junction held 8 bases outside the gene matches. Germline V gene lookup returns CDR1 DFQATT and CDR2 SNEGSKA (reference sequence). CDR3 length: 13 residues. The CDR3 DNA reads as TGCAGTGCTAGTTCGGGGGGGGCGCTGGAGCAGTTCTTC. As protein: CSASSGGALEQFF.

As for this clone: The sample has other DNA sequences that encode this CDR3 too. V gene TRBV18 combines with J gene TRBJ2-5; D is unresolved. This CDR3 region has 12 residues. Looked up from germline, CDR1 is KGHSH and CDR2 is LQKENI. Trimming left V 3 bases short and J 0 bases short, with 2 bases between. The CDR3 DNA follows: TGTGCCAGCTCACCCAACCAAGAGACCCAGTACTTC. This gives the protein CASSPNQETQYF.

This clone showed up just once. The chain has TRBV7-2 and TRBJ2-7; the D gene is possibly TRBD2 (7 bases). The CDR3 runs 14 residues. The germline V gene has CDR1 SGHTA and CDR2 FQGNSA. With 0 bases removed from V and 6 bases from J, the gap between germline ends came to 12 bases. For the CDR3, the DNA is TGTGCCAGCAGCTTAGCGGGGGGGGCGTTCGAGCAGTACTTC. Its translation is CASSLAGGAFEQYF. Filled out from reference TRBV7-2 and TRBJ2-7, the complete variable domain reads GAGVSQSPSNKVTEKGKDVELRCDPISGHTALYWYRQSLGQGLEFLIYFQGNSAPDKSGLPSDRFSAERTGGSVSTLTIQRTQQEDSAVYLCASSLAGGAFEQYFGPGTRLTVT.